This entry lists 24 T cell receptor beta chains sequenced from one sample in a study of OX40 agonist ivuxolimab in advanced cancers. Produced via immunoSEQ multiplex PCR; TCRdb's table is partial and in-frame only. The table lists approximately 86,000 clones, roughly 86% of them singletons. The specimen was CD4+ or CD8+ T cells sorted from blood, collected in a trial of the OX40 agonist ivuxolimab. The receptors were sampled from an adult with an advanced solid tumor such as melanoma, head and neck, liver or kidney cancer.

The rearrangement joins TRBV11-2 to TRBJ2-4; D possibly corresponds to TRBD2 (7 bases). This CDR3 is built from 17 residues. With 5 bases removed from V and 0 bases from J, the gap between germline ends came to 17 bases. The V gene's germline CDR1 is SGHAT and CDR2 FQNNGV. CDR3 coding DNA: TGTGCCAGCAGCCTAACTGGGGGGGCACTAGCCAAAAACATTCAGTACTTC. Translation: CASSLTGGALAKNIQYF. Combining the CDR3 with reference TRBV11-2 and TRBJ2-4 gives the whole variable domain EAGVAQSPRYKIIEKRQSVAFWCNPISGHATLYWYQQILGQGPKLLIQFQNNGVVDDSQLPKDRFSAERLKGVDSTLKIQPAKLEDSAVYLCASSLTGGALAKNIQYFGAGTRLSVL.

V is TRBV2 and J is TRBJ1-5, with a tentative D call TRBD1 (5 bases). Trimming took 6 bases from V and 0 from J, leaving 12 bases between them. CDR1 and CDR2 (germline): SNHLY, FYNNEI. The CDR3 runs 15 residues. CDR3 sequence: CASSLDRNSNQPQHF. In nucleotides, the CDR3 is TGTGCCAGCAGCTTAGACAGAAATAGCAATCAGCCCCAGCATTTT.

V and J are TRBV9 and TRBJ2-1; D is unclear. Per germline, CDR1 SGDLS and CDR2 YYNGEE. CDR3 size: 12 residues. Deletions cut 0 bases from V and 9 bases from J, with 7 bases between. CDR3 bases: TGTGCCAGCAGCGTAGACGGCGCTGAGCAGTTCTTC. Translated, it gives CASSVDGAEQFF.

The rearrangement uses TRBV30 and TRBJ2-1, with a weak D call TRBD2 (5 bases). The CDR3 extends over 16 amino acids. Germline lookup yields CDR1 GTSNPN and CDR2 SVGIG (reference sequence). The V end lost 7 bases, the J end lost 1 base, and 20 bases lay between the germline ends. CDR3 nucleotide sequence: TGTGCCTTTAGCGCCGCGGCTTCCCTTTCCTACAATGAGCAGTTCTTC. Translating gives CAFSAAASLSYNEQFF.

V and J are TRBV6-5 and TRBJ1-4, with D maybe TRBD1 (5 bases). V lost 6 bases to trimming and J lost 7 bases, with 15 bases between them. The CDR3 has 14 amino acids. Germline V gene data show CDR1 as MNHEY and CDR2 as SVGAGI. In DNA, the CDR3 is TGTGCCAGCAGCTTTGACCGGGACTTTGAAAAACTGTTTTTT. Its translation is CASSFDRDFEKLFF.

The DNA of the CDR3 is TGTGCCAGCAGTTACGACAGGGGGCGATCTGTTTACACCTTC. Protein: CASSYDRGRSVYTF. The chain couples TRBV6-6 to TRBJ1-2; 10 bases agree with TRBD1. Trimming at V came to 2 bases and at J to 11 bases, leaving 8 bases not matched to a gene. This CDR3 spans 14 amino acids. Looked up from germline, CDR1 is MNHNY and CDR2 is SVGAGI (reference sequence).

V is TRBV9 and J is TRBJ1-2; D not resolved. The CDR3 spans 14 residues. The ends were cut back, 2 bases at V and 2 bases at J, with 10 bases in the middle. Germline V gene lookup returns CDR1 SGDLS and CDR2 YYNGEE. The CDR3 is CASSVSNSNYGYTF. CDR3 nucleotide sequence: TGTGCCAGCAGCGTCTCCAACAGCAACTATGGCTACACCTTC.

The J gene is TRBJ2-3, the V gene TRBV5-4; weak D call: TRBD1 (5 bases). The V gene's germline CDR1 is SGHNT and CDR2 YYREEE (reference sequence). The CDR3 runs to 15 residues. V was shortened by 0 bases and J by 1 base, with 9 bases between the two germline ends. The CDR3: CASSLALGGTDTQYF. CDR3 nucleotide sequence: TGTGCCAGCAGCTTGGCGTTAGGGGGCACAGATACGCAGTATTTT.

V is TRBV5-6 and J is TRBJ2-1; D may be TRBD2 (5 bases). V lost 1 base to trimming and J lost 0 bases, with 17 bases between them. The length of the CDR3 is 18 residues. CDR1 and CDR2 from the germline V gene are SGHDT and YYEEEE. The DNA of the CDR3 is TGTGCCAGCAGCTTGCCTACCCAGGAGGCGGACTCCTACAATGAGCAGTTCTTC. Translated, it gives CASSLPTQEADSYNEQFF.

The chain couples TRBV2 to TRBJ1-6; D gene uncertain. CDR1 SNHLY and CDR2 FYNNEI come from the germline V gene. The ends were cut back, 7 bases at V and 0 bases at J, with 10 bases in the middle. The CDR3 spans 15 residues. CDR3 DNA sequence: TGTGCCAGCATGCTAACTAGCTCCTATAATTCACCCCTCCACTTT. It codes for CASMLTSSYNSPLHF.

The V gene is TRBV7-3, the J gene TRBJ1-1, with no clear D. This CDR3 comprises 13 residues. Looked up from germline, CDR1 is SGHTA and CDR2 is FQGTGA. The ends were cut back, 5 bases at V and 2 bases at J, with 9 bases in the middle. CDR3 sequence reads: CASSLARNTEAFF. CDR3 nucleotide sequence: TGTGCCAGCAGCCTCGCGCGAAACACTGAAGCTTTCTTT.

The rearrangement joins TRBV5-1 to TRBJ2-1, with TRBD2 identical over 8 bases. Germline V gene lookup returns CDR1 SGHRS and CDR2 YFSETQ. Germline trimming cut 7 bases from V and 9 bases from J; bases unmatched to any gene: 24. The CDR3 consists of 18 residues. CDR3 bases: TGCGCCAGCCGTTTCGGTCGGGTTTCGGGCGGGGGGTTGAGTGAGCAGTTCTTC. Translating gives CASRFGRVSGGGLSEQFF.

The chain uses TRBV9 and TRBJ2-1; the match to TRBD2 covers 7 bases. Germline CDR1 is SGDLS and CDR2 is YYNGEE. With V trimmed by 2 bases and J by 5 bases, 4 bases remained unmatched. This CDR3 contains 14 residues. The CDR3 sequence: CASSVPGGHNEQFF. CDR3 nucleotide sequence: TGTGCCAGCAGCGTCCCGGGGGGACACAATGAGCAGTTCTTC.

The chain joins TRBV12-1 to TRBJ2-7. TRBV12-1 is classified as a pseudogene. The CDR3 runs 15 residues. CDR3: CASSFLLGNSYEQYF. The CDR3 DNA reads as TGTGCCAGCAGCTTTCTTTTAGGGAACTCCTACGAGCAGTACTTC.

V gene TRBV5-6 combines with J gene TRBJ1-4, with D possibly TRBD1 on 6 matching bases. The V gene's germline CDR1 is SGHDT and CDR2 YYEEEE. The CDR3 covers 14 residues. V gave up 1 base and J gave up 3 bases, with 7 bases separating them. The chain's CDR3 is CASSLRTANEKLFF. DNA for the CDR3: TGTGCCAGCAGCTTGAGGACAGCTAATGAAAAACTGTTTTTT.

The rearrangement links TRBV6-6 to TRBJ1-1; D is unclear. The CDR3 has 14 residues. Trimming cost V 0 bases and J 1 base, with 6 bases left between them. Germline lookup yields CDR1 MNHNY and CDR2 SVGAGI (reference sequence). The CDR3 reads CASSYSNRNTEAFF. The CDR3 nucleotides read TGTGCCAGCAGTTACTCGAATCGGAACACTGAAGCTTTCTTT.

This chain uses TRBV4-1 with TRBJ1-5, with TRBD1 identical over 7 bases. J lost 1 base, V lost 0 bases, and 0 bases had no gene match. CDR1 is MGHRA and CDR2 is YSYEKL in the germline V gene. The CDR3 runs to 15 residues. This CDR3 reads CASSQETGSNQPQHF. Here the CDR3 DNA reads TGCGCCAGCAGCCAAGAGACAGGGAGCAATCAGCCCCAGCATTTT.

V and J are TRBV10-3 and TRBJ2-7, with 9 bases aligning to TRBD1. With V trimmed by 4 bases and J by 1 base, 2 bases remained unmatched. Germline CDR1 reads ENHRY; CDR2 reads SYGVKD. The CDR3 is 14 amino acids. For the CDR3, the DNA is TGTGCCATCAGTGTCGGGACAGGGTCCTACGAGCAGTACTTC. Protein product: CAISVGTGSYEQYF.

In this sample, this clone turned up a few times. This chain connects TRBV5-1 to TRBJ1-2; D possibly corresponds to TRBD1 (6 bases). Germline assignment: CDR1 SGHRS and CDR2 YFSETQ. Trimming took off 4 bases at V and 2 bases at J, with 12 bases between the two ends. The CDR3 extends over 14 amino acids. The DNA for the CDR3 is TGCGCCAGCAGCCTGGGGGCGGGGAACTATGGCTACACCTTC. Its protein product is CASSLGAGNYGYTF.

V usage is TRBV6-5 and J usage is TRBJ2-1; TRBD1 agrees at 8 bases. Unmatched junction bases numbered 4, after V lost 6 bases and J lost 0 bases. The CDR3 is made up of 15 amino acids. Germline-derived CDR1 and CDR2 are MNHEY and SVGAGI. DNA for the CDR3: TGTGCCAGCAGACGCACAGGGGGCTCCTACAATGAGCAGTTCTTC. It encodes CASRRTGGSYNEQFF.

This clone was seen a single time. The chain recombines TRBV6-5 with TRBJ1-1, with D unclear. Trimming pared 6 bases from V and 0 bases from J, leaving 8 bases between. The CDR3 has 13 amino acids. CDR1 and CDR2 from the germline V gene are MNHEY and SVGAGI. This CDR3 is CASSPAMNTEAFF. DNA for the CDR3: TGTGCCAGCAGCCCAGCTATGAACACTGAAGCTTTCTTT.

The table lists this clone with a few counts. The chain joins TRBV19 to TRBJ2-3, with 9 bases aligning to TRBD1. This CDR3 comprises 14 residues. Trimming at V came to 6 bases and at J to 3 bases, leaving 4 bases not matched to a gene. CDR1 is LNHDA and CDR2 is SQIVND in the germline V gene (reference sequence). CDR3 region: CASSYGQGTDTQYF. The DNA of the CDR3 is TGTGCCAGTAGCTATGGACAGGGGACAGATACGCAGTATTTT.

This clone was detected only once. This sequence joins TRBV30 and TRBJ1-1, with TRBD1 as a possible D gene (5 bases). V lost 2 bases and J lost 8, with 15 bases in between. Germline CDR1 and CDR2: GTSNPN and SVGIG (reference sequence). There are 13 residues in the CDR3. The CDR3 spells CAWSSYHRGEAFF. The CDR3, as DNA: TGTGCCTGGAGTAGCTATCACCGGGGCGAAGCTTTCTTT.

The rearrangement uses TRBV10-3 and TRBJ2-1; 12 nucleotides agree with TRBD2. CDR3 length: 15 residues. CDR1 and CDR2 (germline): ENHRY, SYGVKD. The V segment lost 5 bases and the J segment 4 bases; nucleotides outside the gene matches: 3. The CDR3 DNA sequence: TGTGCCATCAGTTCTAGCGGGGGGGAGTACAATGAGCAGTTCTTC. Protein: CAISSSGGEYNEQFF.